Shown below are 5 T cell receptor beta chains from a single sample sequenced in a study of T-cell memory formation after mild COVID-19. TCRdb reprocessed the 5' RACE reads with MiXCR, giving one entry per CDR3 protein. The table shows 550,000 to 700,000 distinct CDR3 sequences, with more than 15% occurring only once. Sequencing was performed on PBMCs or a T cell subset sorted from them (not recorded which). Receptors originate from an adult woman who had mild COVID-19 (a few samples of this study predate the infection). Cell type and time point are not known.

This clonotype was detected only a few times. V gene TRBV6-2 or TRBV6-3 combines with J gene TRBJ1-5, with D perhaps matching TRBD1 (5 bases). V lost 5 bases and J 4 bases, leaving 21 bases between the germline ends. Per the germline V gene, CDR1 is MNHEY and CDR2 is SVGEGT. The CDR3 runs 17 residues. The CDR3, as DNA: TGTGCCAGCAGTGCCGGGACGCCAATCTTAGGAAATCAGCCCCAGCATTTT. Translating it yields CASSAGTPILGNQPQHF.

The sample holds many counts of this clonotype. The chain has TRBV20-1 and TRBJ2-3; 7 nucleotides agree with TRBD2. This CDR3 is 15 amino acids long. J lost 2 bases, V lost 2 bases, and 7 bases had no gene match. Germline V gives CDR1 DFQATT, CDR2 SNEGSKA (reference sequence). The CDR3, as DNA: TGCAGTGCTAGAAATCGGCGGGGGTACACAGATACGCAGTATTTT. Its translation: CSARNRRGYTDTQYF.

This clonotype was found a few times. The chain employs TRBV5-1 and TRBJ2-2; D is uncertain. Trimming took 2 bases from V and 6 from J, leaving 5 bases between them. Germline CDR1 and CDR2: SGHRS and YFSETQ. The CDR3 is 12 residues long. CDR3 in DNA: TGCGCCAGCAGCTTATATGCCGGGGAGCTGTTTTTT. Translating gives CASSLYAGELFF.

This clonotype was seen at least ten times. V and J are TRBV5-1 and TRBJ2-1, with D perhaps matching TRBD1 (5 bases). This CDR3 contains 13 residues. Germline V CDR1 and CDR2: SGHRS, YFSETQ. The V end was cut by 0 bases, the J end by 6 bases, with 7 bases between. Written as DNA, the CDR3 is TGCGCCAGCAGCTTGGTTAGGGGCAATGAGCAGTTCTTC. Its protein product is CASSLVRGNEQFF. Full variable domain (rest looked up from reference TRBV5-1 and TRBJ2-1): KAGVTQTPRYLIKTRGQQVTLSCSPISGHRSVSWYQQTPGQGLQFLFEYFSETQRNKGNFPGRFSGRQFSNSRSEMNVSTLELGDSALYLCASSLVRGNEQFFGPGTRLTVL.

The chain couples TRBV4-1 to TRBJ2-7; TRBD1 aligns across 8 bases. V dropped 0 bases and J dropped 6; count of bases not matched to a gene: 10. This CDR3 is built from 16 residues. Germline V gene lookup returns CDR1 MGHRA and CDR2 YSYEKL. In DNA form, the CDR3 reads TGCGCCAGCAGCCAAGATCGTGGACAGGGTCCCGGCGAGCAGTACTTC. This encodes CASSQDRGQGPGEQYF.